Shown below are 22 T cell receptor beta chains from a single sample sequenced in a study of identical twins. Via MiXCR, TCRdb re-called the 5' RACE reads, giving one row per CDR3 protein. The table shows hundreds of thousands of distinct CDR3 sequences, with 15% to 20% occurring only once. This sample was shared with a second study, whose subject was T cells expressing NK-cell markers.

The sequencing input was PBMCs. The receptors originated from a young woman in good health.

V and J are TRBV5-1 and TRBJ2-7; D may be TRBD2 (6 bases). V was trimmed by 7 bases and J by 7 bases, leaving 18 bases between them. This CDR3 spans 13 amino acids. CDR1 SGHRS and CDR2 YFSETQ come from the germline V gene. CDR3 in amino acids: CASRGLGTEEQYF. CDR3 in DNA: TGCGCCAGCCGGGGACTGGGGACGGAGGAGCAGTACTTC.

This clonotype appeared a few times. This rearrangement joins TRBV7-2 to TRBJ2-7; 11 bases line up with TRBD2. This CDR3 comprises 14 residues. V trimming: 7 bases; J trimming: 2 bases; junction bases outside the gene matches: 4. Germline V CDR1 and CDR2: SGHTA, FQGNSA. The CDR3 nucleotides read TGTGCCAGCAAAAGACTAGCGGGAACCTACGAGCAGTACTTC. It specifies CASKRLAGTYEQYF. The full variable domain, its missing parts supplied by reference TRBV7-2 and TRBJ2-7, is GAGVSQSPSNKVTEKGKDVELRCDPISGHTALYWYRQSLGQGLEFLIYFQGNSAPDKSGLPSDRFSAERTGGSVSTLTIQRTQQEDSAVYLCASKRLAGTYEQYFGPGTRLTVT.

This clonotype was counted a few times. The rearrangement uses TRBV5-5 and TRBJ2-3; 10 bases are a match to TRBD2. CDR3 length: 18 amino acids. The germline gives CDR1 SGHKS, CDR2 YYEKEE (reference sequence). J gave up 0 bases and V 4 bases, and 11 bases lay outside the gene matches. CDR3 sequence (DNA): TGTGCCAGCAGCAGACAAATAAGCGGGAGGGCTAGCACAGATACGCAGTATTTT. Amino acid sequence: CASSRQISGRASTDTQYF.

A few counts support this clonotype. The chain links TRBV7-2 to TRBJ1-1; D gene unclear. Per germline, CDR1 SGHTA and CDR2 FQGNSA. V was trimmed by 5 bases and J by 4 bases, leaving 14 bases between them. This CDR3 is built from 14 residues. The CDR3 here is CASSPLGVVTEAFF. The CDR3 bases are TGTGCCAGCAGCCCACTCGGGGTCGTCACTGAAGCTTTCTTT.

This chain connects TRBV6-5 to TRBJ2-4; TRBD1 is a possible D gene (6 bases). CDR1 is MNHEY, CDR2 SVGAGI, per germline. Trimming took 4 bases from V and 3 from J, leaving 19 bases between them. This CDR3 has 17 amino acids. The CDR3, as DNA: TGTGCCAGCAGTTCTACCCTACCGGGACACCTCAAAAACATTCAGTACTTC. Residues: CASSSTLPGHLKNIQYF.

This clonotype was detected a few times. The chain recombines TRBV10-3 with TRBJ2-5, with a weak D call TRBD1 (6 bases). CDR1 ENHRY and CDR2 SYGVKD come from the germline V gene. The CDR3 covers 14 residues. The ends were cut back, 6 bases at V and 1 base at J, with 12 bases in the middle. The CDR3 reads CAIRSGHFQETQYF. The CDR3 DNA reads as TGTGCCATCAGATCGGGACACTTCCAAGAGACCCAGTACTTC.

The chain combines TRBV12-3 or TRBV12-4 with TRBJ2-1; 10 nucleotides align to TRBD1. CDR3 size: 18 residues. V shed 5 bases and J 5 bases; nucleotides not matched to a gene: 15. CDR3 residues: CASSPFTWGTGENNEQFF. The CDR3 DNA follows: TGTGCCAGCAGTCCGTTTACATGGGGGACAGGGGAGAACAATGAGCAGTTCTTC.

This clonotype was found a few times. The chain couples TRBV9 to TRBJ2-7, with D possibly called TRBD1 or TRBD2 (5 bases each). This CDR3 comprises 15 residues. Germline-derived CDR1 and CDR2 are SGDLS and YYNGEE. The V end lost 4 bases, the J end lost 2 bases, and 16 bases lay between the germline ends. CDR3 sequence: CASSRSWDPTYEQYF. For the CDR3, the DNA is TGTGCCAGCAGCCGATCATGGGACCCCACCTACGAGCAGTACTTC.

This chain uses TRBV6-2 or TRBV6-3 with TRBJ1-1, with D unclear. Germline V gene lookup returns CDR1 MNHEY and CDR2 SVGEGT. The V end lost 2 bases, the J end lost 1 base, and 5 bases lay between the germline ends. The CDR3 extends over 13 amino acids. CDR3 region: CASSYRWNTEAFF. As DNA, the CDR3 is TGTGCCAGCAGTTACCGATGGAACACTGAAGCTTTCTTT.

The chain uses TRBV20-1 and TRBJ2-5; no definite D call. V was cut by 3 bases and J by 5 bases, with 13 bases left in between. Per germline, CDR1 DFQATT and CDR2 SNEGSKA (reference sequence). The CDR3 loop spans 13 amino acids. Here the CDR3 reads CSARDGSRETQYF. The CDR3 DNA is TGCAGTGCTAGGGACGGGTCTCGGGAGACCCAGTACTTC.

This chain joins TRBV14 and TRBJ2-1; no reliable D call. Germline assignment: CDR1 SGHDN and CDR2 FVKESK. This CDR3 contains 15 residues. Trimming took off 2 bases at V and 3 bases at J, with 11 bases between the two ends. This chain's CDR3 is CASSQRQNVYNEQFF. The CDR3 coding sequence is TGTGCCAGCAGCCAACGGCAGAATGTCTACAATGAGCAGTTCTTC.

The J gene is TRBJ1-4, the V gene TRBV5-1; possible D gene TRBD1, 5 bases. Germline CDR1 is SGHRS and CDR2 is YFSETQ. This CDR3 is built from 15 residues. The germline V and J ends were trimmed by 3 bases and 0 bases, with 9 bases remaining between them. This CDR3 reads CASSSSGATNEKLFF. CDR3 DNA: TGCGCCAGCAGCTCCTCGGGGGCAACTAATGAAAAACTGTTTTTT.

The sample holds a few counts of this clonotype. The chain recombines TRBV7-2 with TRBJ2-1; D unresolved. The CDR3 loop spans 13 amino acids. Germline-derived CDR1 and CDR2 are SGHTA and FQGNSA. The germline V and J ends were trimmed by 5 bases and 8 bases, with 13 bases remaining between them. CDR3 amino acids: CASSDDPQDEQFF. DNA of the CDR3: TGTGCCAGCAGCGACGACCCCCAGGATGAGCAGTTCTTC.

This clonotype has only a few counts. The chain joins TRBV9 to TRBJ2-5, with D uncertain. Trimming cost V 0 bases and J 4 bases, with 16 bases left between them. Germline V gene data show CDR1 as SGDLS and CDR2 as YYNGEE. There are 16 residues in the CDR3. The CDR3, as DNA: TGTGCCAGCAGCGTAGACAAGGGCGCAAAGGCAGAGACCCAGTACTTC. Translating it yields CASSVDKGAKAETQYF.

This chain links TRBV6-2 or TRBV6-3 with TRBJ2-7; D unclear. CDR1 is MNHEY and CDR2 is SVGEGT in the germline V gene. Between the trimmed V and J ends, which lost 10 bases and 3 bases, there was a span of 13 bases. The CDR3 has 12 amino acids. The CDR3 DNA reads TGTGCCACTGCCAATATACTCTACGAGCAGTACTTC. Translated: CATANILYEQYF.

This clonotype was seen more than once but under ten times. This sequence joins TRBV5-1 and TRBJ2-5; 9 bases agree with TRBD2. The trim removed 0 bases at V and 5 bases at J, leaving 5 bases unmatched. The germline V gene has CDR1 SGHRS and CDR2 YFSETQ. There are 15 residues in the CDR3. The CDR3 DNA follows: TGCGCCAGCAGCTTGGGCGCGGGGGGGCCTGAGACCCAGTACTTC. Translating gives CASSLGAGGPETQYF.

This clonotype was detected a few times. The chain has TRBV29-1 and TRBJ1-5; no clear D. V lost 4 bases to trimming and J lost 0 bases, with 13 bases between them. Looked up from germline, CDR1 is SQVTM and CDR2 is ANQGSEA. This CDR3 region has 15 residues. CDR3 residues: CSVGEGAFSNQPQHF. CDR3 nucleotide sequence: TGCAGCGTTGGGGAGGGAGCCTTTAGCAATCAGCCCCAGCATTTT.

A few counts support this clonotype. The chain couples TRBV7-2 to TRBJ2-1, with D tentatively TRBD2 (6 bases). The CDR3 contains 17 residues. Germline V CDR1 and CDR2: SGHTA, FQGNSA. V lost 0 bases, J lost 5 bases, and 17 bases lay in between. The CDR3 DNA follows: TGTGCCAGCAGCTTAGCGCTAACGGGGGAACCAAACAATGAGCAGTTCTTC. Its protein product is CASSLALTGEPNNEQFF.

The chain couples TRBV12-3 or TRBV12-4 to TRBJ2-1, with unresolved D. V was pared by 2 bases and J by 5 bases, with 10 bases between. This CDR3 has 14 residues. This CDR3 is CASSLFFRDNEQFF. CDR3 in DNA: TGTGCCAGCAGTTTATTTTTCCGGGACAATGAGCAGTTCTTC.

In this sample, this clonotype turned up a few times. The V gene is TRBV6-4, the J gene TRBJ1-5; TRBD1 might be the D (6 bases). V was shortened by 4 bases and J by 5 bases, with 18 bases between the two germline ends. This CDR3 has 16 amino acids. The germline gives CDR1 MRHNA, CDR2 SNTAGT. The CDR3 coding sequence is TGTGCCAGCAGTGCCTGGACAGTAGGACGGGATCAGCCCCAGCATTTT. Protein sequence: CASSAWTVGRDQPQHF.

The chain links TRBV6-2 or TRBV6-3 to TRBJ1-1, with 10 bases aligning to TRBD1. CDR3 length equals 16 residues. The V gene's germline CDR1 is MNHEY and CDR2 SVGEGT. V was pared by 0 bases and J by 5 bases, with 6 bases of the junction left unmatched. CDR3 protein: CASSYSGTGVYTEAFF. In DNA, the CDR3 is TGTGCCAGCAGTTACTCCGGGACAGGGGTATATACTGAAGCTTTCTTT.

This clonotype was observed at least ten times. This chain uses TRBV20-1 with TRBJ1-2; the D is unclear. Trimming shortened V by 3 bases and J by 4 bases, and 9 bases separated the two germline ends. The CDR3 loop spans 12 amino acids. CDR1 and CDR2 (germline): DFQATT, SNEGSKA (reference sequence). CDR3: CSAREDFYGYTF. DNA of the CDR3: TGCAGTGCTAGGGAAGATTTCTATGGCTACACCTTC.